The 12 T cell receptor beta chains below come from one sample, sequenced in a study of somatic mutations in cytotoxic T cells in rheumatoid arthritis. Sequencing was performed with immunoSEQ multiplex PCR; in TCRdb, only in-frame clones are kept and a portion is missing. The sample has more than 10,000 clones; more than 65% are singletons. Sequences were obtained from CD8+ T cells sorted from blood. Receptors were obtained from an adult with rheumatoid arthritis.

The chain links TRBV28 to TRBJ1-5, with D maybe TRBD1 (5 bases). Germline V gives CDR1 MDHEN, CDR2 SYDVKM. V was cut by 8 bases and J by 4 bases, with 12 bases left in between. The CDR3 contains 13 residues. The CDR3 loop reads CASAGTGNQPQHF. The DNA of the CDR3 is TGTGCCAGCGCCGGGACGGGTAATCAGCCCCAGCATTTT.

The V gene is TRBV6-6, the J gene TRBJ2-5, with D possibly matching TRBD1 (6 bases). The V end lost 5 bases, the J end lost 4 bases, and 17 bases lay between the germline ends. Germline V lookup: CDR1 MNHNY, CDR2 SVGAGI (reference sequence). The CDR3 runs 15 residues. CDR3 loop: CASSDIIQGRETQYF. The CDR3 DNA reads TGTGCCAGCAGTGACATCATACAGGGCCGAGAGACCCAGTACTTC.

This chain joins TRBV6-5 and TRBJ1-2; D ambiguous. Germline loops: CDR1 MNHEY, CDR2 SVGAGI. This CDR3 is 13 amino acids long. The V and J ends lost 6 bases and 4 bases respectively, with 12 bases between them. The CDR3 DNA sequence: TGTGCCAGCAGCGCTACATCGTCCTATGGCTACACCTTC. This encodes CASSATSSYGYTF.

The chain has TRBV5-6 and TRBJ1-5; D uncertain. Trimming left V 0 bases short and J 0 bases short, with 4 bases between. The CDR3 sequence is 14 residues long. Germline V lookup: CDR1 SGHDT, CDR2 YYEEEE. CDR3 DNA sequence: TGTGCCAGCAGCTTGGGGGGTAGCAATCAGCCCCAGCATTTT. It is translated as CASSLGGSNQPQHF.

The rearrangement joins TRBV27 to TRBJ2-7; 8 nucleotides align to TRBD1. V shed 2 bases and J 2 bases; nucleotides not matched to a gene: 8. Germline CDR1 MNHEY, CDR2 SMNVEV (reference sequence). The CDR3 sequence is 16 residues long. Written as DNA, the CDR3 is TGTGCCAGCAGTTTAGTTGGCGTACAGGGGGCCTACGAGCAGTACTTC. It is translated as CASSLVGVQGAYEQYF.

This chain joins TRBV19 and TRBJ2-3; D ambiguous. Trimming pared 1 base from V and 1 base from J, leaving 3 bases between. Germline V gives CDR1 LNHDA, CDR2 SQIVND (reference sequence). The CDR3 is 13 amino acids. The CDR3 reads CASSIAGTDTQYF. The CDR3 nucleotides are TGTGCCAGTAGTATAGCAGGCACAGATACGCAGTATTTT. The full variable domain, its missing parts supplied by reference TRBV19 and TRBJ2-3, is DGGITQSPKYLFRKEGQNVTLSCEQNLNHDAMYWYRQDPGQGLRLIYYSQIVNDFQKGDIAEGYSVSREKKESFPLTVTSAQKNPTAFYLCASSIAGTDTQYFGPGTRLTVL.

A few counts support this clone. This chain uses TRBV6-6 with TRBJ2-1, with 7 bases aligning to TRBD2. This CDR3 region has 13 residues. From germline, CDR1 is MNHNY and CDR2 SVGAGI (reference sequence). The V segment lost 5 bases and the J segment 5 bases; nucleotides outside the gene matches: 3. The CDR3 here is CASSPSGDNEQFF. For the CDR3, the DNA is TGTGCCAGCAGTCCCAGCGGGGACAATGAGCAGTTCTTC.

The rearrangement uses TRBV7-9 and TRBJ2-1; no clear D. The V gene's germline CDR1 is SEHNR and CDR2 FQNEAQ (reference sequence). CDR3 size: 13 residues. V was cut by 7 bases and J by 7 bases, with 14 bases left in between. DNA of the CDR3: TGTGCCAGCACGGAGAGGTTACGGAATGAGCAGTTCTTC. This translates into CASTERLRNEQFF.

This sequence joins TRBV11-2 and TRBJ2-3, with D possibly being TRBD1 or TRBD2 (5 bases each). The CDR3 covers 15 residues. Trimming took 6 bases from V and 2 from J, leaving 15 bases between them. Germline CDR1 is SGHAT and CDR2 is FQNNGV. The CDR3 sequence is CASSPTGTLTDTQYF. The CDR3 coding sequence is TGTGCCAGCAGTCCGACCGGGACCCTCACAGATACGCAGTATTTT.

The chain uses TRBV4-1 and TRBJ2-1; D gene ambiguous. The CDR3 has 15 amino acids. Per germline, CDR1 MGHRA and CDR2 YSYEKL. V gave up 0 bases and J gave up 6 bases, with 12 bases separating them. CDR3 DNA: TGCGCCAGCAGCCAAGATCTCTCGAGTATCAATGAGCAGTTCTTC. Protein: CASSQDLSSINEQFF.

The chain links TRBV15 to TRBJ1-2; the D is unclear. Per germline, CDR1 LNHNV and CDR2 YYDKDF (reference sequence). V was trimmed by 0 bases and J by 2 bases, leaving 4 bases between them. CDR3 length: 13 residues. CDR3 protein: CATSRDENYGYTF. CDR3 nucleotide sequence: TGTGCCACCAGCAGAGATGAAAACTATGGCTACACCTTC.

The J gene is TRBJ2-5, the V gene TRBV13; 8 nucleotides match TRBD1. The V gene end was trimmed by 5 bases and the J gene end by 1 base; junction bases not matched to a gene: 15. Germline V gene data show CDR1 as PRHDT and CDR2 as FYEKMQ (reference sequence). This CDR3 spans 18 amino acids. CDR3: CASSRRAAIDRGQETQYF. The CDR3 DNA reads TGTGCCAGCAGCCGGAGGGCGGCAATCGACAGGGGCCAAGAGACCCAGTACTTC. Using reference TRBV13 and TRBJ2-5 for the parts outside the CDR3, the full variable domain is AAGVIQSPRHLIKEKRETATLKCYPIPRHDTVYWYQQGPGQDPQFLISFYEKMQSDKGSIPDRFSAQQFSDYHSELNMSSLELGDSALYFCASSRRAAIDRGQETQYFGPGTRLLVL.